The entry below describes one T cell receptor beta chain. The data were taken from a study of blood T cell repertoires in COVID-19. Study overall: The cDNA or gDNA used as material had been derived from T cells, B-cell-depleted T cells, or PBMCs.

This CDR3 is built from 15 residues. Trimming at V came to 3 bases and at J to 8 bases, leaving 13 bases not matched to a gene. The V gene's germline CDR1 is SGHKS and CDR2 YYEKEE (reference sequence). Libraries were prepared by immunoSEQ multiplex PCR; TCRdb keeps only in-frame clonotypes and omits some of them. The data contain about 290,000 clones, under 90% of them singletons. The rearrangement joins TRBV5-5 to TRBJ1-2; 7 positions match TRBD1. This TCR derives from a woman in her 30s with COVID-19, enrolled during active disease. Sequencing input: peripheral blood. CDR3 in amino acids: CASSSALRQGLGYTF. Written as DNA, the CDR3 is TGTGCCAGCAGCTCCGCCTTAAGACAGGGCTTGGGCTACACCTTC. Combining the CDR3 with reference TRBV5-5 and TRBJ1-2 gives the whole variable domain DAGVTQSPTHLIKTRGQQVTLRCSPISGHKSVSWYQQVLGQGPQFIFQYYEKEERGRGNFPDRFSARQFPNYSSELNVNALLLGDSALYLCASSSALRQGLGYTFGSGTRLTVV.